This T cell receptor (beta chain) emerged from a study of T cells in Graves' hyperthyroidism and ophthalmopathy. Study-wide findings and caveats: Separating ophthalmopathy from stable hyperthyroidism was achieved by a 13 V-J model. Ophthalmopathy was model-predicted a median about 6.9 months pre-onset.

V was pared by 3 bases and J by 5 bases, with 6 bases of the junction left unmatched. Germline CDR1 DFQATT, CDR2 SNEGSKA (reference sequence). This CDR3 is built from 15 residues. Recently diagnosed hyperthyroidism of less than 2 months' duration affected patients aged 18 to 65. This clonotype was detected ten times or more. What it binds is not known. Amplification yielded TCR beta CDR3 regions, with RNA transcripts as the source. During a first-round RT-PCR of the TCR CDR3, the HTBI primer set was used. One entry per CDR3 protein, called by TCRdb with MiXCR from the multiplex PCR reads. The sample contains 450,000 to 600,000 distinct CDR3 sequences, approximately 15% of which appear only once.

The sequence derives from a middle-aged woman with Graves' hyperthyroidism. The chain has TRBV20-1 and TRBJ1-5, with TRBD1 identical over 11 bases. The sample taken for sequencing was blood. The CDR3 sequence is CSASRGQGADQPQHF. CDR3 sequence (DNA): TGCAGTGCTAGCCGAGGACAGGGGGCGGATCAGCCCCAGCATTTT.